Following are 2 T cell receptor beta chains from one sample sequenced in a study of blood T cell repertoires in COVID-19. The assay was immunoSEQ multiplex PCR, and TCRdb's table has in-frame clones only and misses some. This table has 200,000 to 250,000 clones, 84% appearing once. The specimen sequenced was PBMCs or T cells enriched from blood (not recorded which). The source is a woman in her thirties or forties who had recovered from COVID-19.

V is TRBV27 and J is TRBJ2-7; 8 nucleotides match TRBD1. The CDR3 consists of 13 residues. V dropped 6 bases and J dropped 4; count of bases not matched to a gene: 5. CDR1 and CDR2 from the germline V gene are MNHEY and SMNVEV (reference sequence). CDR3 in amino acids: CASRGTGLYEQYF. The CDR3 DNA is TGTGCCAGCAGGGGGACAGGCTTGTACGAGCAGTACTTC.

The chain employs TRBV28 and TRBJ2-5; tentatively, D is TRBD1 (5 bases). The CDR3 totals 15 residues. The V end was cut by 5 bases, the J end by 0 bases, with 13 bases between. CDR1 and CDR2 from the germline V gene are MDHEN and SYDVKM. The CDR3 sequence: CASSAPGQDQETQYF. For the CDR3, the DNA is TGTGCCAGCAGTGCCCCCGGACAAGACCAAGAGACCCAGTACTTC.